This is a list of T cell receptor beta chains from one sample in a study of CD8 T cells in ankylosing spondylitis. One entry per CDR3 protein, called by TCRdb with MiXCR from the 5' RACE reads. In the table there are more than 400,000 distinct CDR3 sequences, 5.3% of which are singletons. Input material: blood, either unsorted or a sorted T cell fraction (not recorded which). The receptors derive from a male donor with ankylosing spondylitis. Each CDR3 is given with its conserved first and last residue. A D gene is named only where the DNA matches it firmly. Rows give clone size only sometimes, using once, few, many, or a class for an expanded clone.

j_gene | d_gene | abundance | v_gene | len | CDR3nt | CDR3aa
TRBJ2-7 | - | many | TRBV6-5 | 14 | TGTGCCAGCAGTTACCTTACGGGCTCCTACGAGCAGTACTTC | CASSYLTGSYEQYF
TRBJ2-7 | TRBD1 | many | TRBV28 | 15 | TGTGCCAGCAGAGGAGAAGGGACAGGGCTCTACGAGCAGTACTTC | CASRGEGTGLYEQYF
TRBJ2-6 | - | - | TRBV4-3 | 15 | TGCGCCAGCAGCCCTCCAGCCCCTGGGGCCAACGTCCTGACTTTC | CASSPPAPGANVLTF
TRBJ2-5 | - | many | TRBV28 | 16 | TGTGCCAGCAGTTTAGGCCCCCAGTCTAGCGAAGAGACCCAGTACTTC | CASSLGPQSSEETQYF
TRBJ2-7 | - | many | TRBV7-2 | 12 | TGTGCCAGCAGCTCGCTGGGGGTCGAGCAGTACTTC | CASSSLGVEQYF
TRBJ2-1 | TRBD2 | - | TRBV6-1 | 15 | TGTGCCAGCAGGTCGGGACTAGCGGGAGTTAGTGAGCAGTTCTTC | CASRSGLAGVSEQFF
TRBJ1-3 | - | many | TRBV9 | 16 | TGTGCCAGCAGCGTAATGCCCCACCGCTCTGGAAACACCATATATTTT | CASSVMPHRSGNTIYF
TRBJ2-1 | TRBD2 | many | TRBV12-3/TRBV12-4 | 14 | TGTGCCAGCAAGAGTAGCGGGCACCCCAATGAGCAGTTCTTC | CASKSSGHPNEQFF
TRBJ2-7 | TRBD2 | many | TRBV20-1 | 13 | TGCAGTGCTTCAGCGGGGGGCTCCTACGAGCAGTACTTC | CSASAGGSYEQYF
TRBJ2-7 | - | many | TRBV4-1 | 17 | TGCGCCAGCAGCCAAGATGGTTCGGGTCCTGGAGGGTTGGAGCAGTACTTC | CASSQDGSGPGGLEQYF
TRBJ2-7 | TRBD2 | few | TRBV20-1 | 14 | TGCAGCGTCCTGAGAAGCGGGAGGTCCTACGAGCAGTACTTC | CSVLRSGRSYEQYF
TRBJ2-1 | - | many | TRBV5-1 | 16 | TGCGCCAGCAGCTTGGCAACCGCTGGGCCTTACAATGAGCAGTTCTTC | CASSLATAGPYNEQFF
TRBJ1-6 | - | many | TRBV4-3 | 16 | TGCGCCAGCAGCCAAGATATGGTTCCAGGCCATTCACCCCTCCACTTT | CASSQDMVPGHSPLHF
TRBJ2-7 | TRBD1 | few | TRBV7-2 | 14 | TGTGCCAGCAGCTTAATGGGACAGGGACACGAGCAGTACTTC | CASSLMGQGHEQYF
TRBJ1-1 | - | many | TRBV20-1 | 14 | TGCAGTGCTAGAGATCGGGGGTTGGGCACTGAAGCTTTCTTT | CSARDRGLGTEAFF
TRBJ1-1 | TRBD1 | many | TRBV12-3/TRBV12-4 | 18 | TGTGCCAGCAGGCCCTCCGGGACAGGCAGAAGGTTGGCCACTGAAGCTTTCTTT | CASRPSGTGRRLATEAFF
TRBJ2-7 | TRBD2 | many | TRBV10-2 | 13 | TGCGCCAGCAGTGGAGCGGGAACTCGCGAGCAGTACTTC | CASSGAGTREQYF
TRBJ2-2 | TRBD2 | many | TRBV7-9 | 16 | TGTGCCAGCAGCACCCGGGGACTAGCTAAAACCGGGGAGCTGTTTTTT | CASSTRGLAKTGELFF
TRBJ2-1 | - | many | TRBV10-3 | 13 | TGTGCCATCAGGGGCGCGGGAAAGGTTGAGCAGTTCTTC | CAIRGAGKVEQFF
TRBJ2-2 | - | many | TRBV5-1 | 16 | TGCGCCAGCAGCCCAGTTCGTCCTTCGAACACCGGGGAGCTGTTTTTT | CASSPVRPSNTGELFF
TRBJ2-7 | - | many | TRBV10-3 | 12 | TGTGCCATCAGTCAACTAGCTTACGAGCAGTACTTC | CAISQLAYEQYF
TRBJ1-5 | - | many | TRBV7-8 | 16 | TGTGCCAGCAGCTTAAGGGCCCAGACAGTGCGGCAGCCCCAGCATTTT | CASSLRAQTVRQPQHF
TRBJ2-3 | TRBD2 | few | TRBV5-1 | 16 | TGCGCCAGCAGCTCCGTGACTAGCCCAAGCACAGATACGCAGTATTTT | CASSSVTSPSTDTQYF
TRBJ1-1 | TRBD1 | many | TRBV7-2 | 16 | TGTGCCAGCAGCTTACCGACAGGGTGGCTTGGTTCTGGAGCTTTCTTT | CASSLPTGWLGSGAFF
TRBJ2-5 | - | once | TRBV11-2 | 15 | TGTGCCAGCAGCTTAGATATACTTTTCCAAGAGACCCAGTACTTC | CASSLDILFQETQYF
TRBJ1-2 | - | many | TRBV28 | 13 | TGTGCCACCAAAACCTCCTATGTGGGGGGCTACACCTTC | CATKTSYVGGYTF
TRBJ1-5 | - | many | TRBV7-2 | 17 | TGTGCCAGCAGCTTAAACGGAGGGCAGGGTGCGAATCAGCCCCAGCATTTT | CASSLNGGQGANQPQHF
TRBJ1-2 | TRBD1 | many | TRBV20-1 | 13 | TGCAGTGCTACCGGCGGGACAGGGTATGGCTACACCTTC | CSATGGTGYGYTF
TRBJ1-1 | - | many | TRBV11-2 | 18 | TGTGCCAGCAGCTTAGAGATAGGCCTCGGTAGCAAGGGCACTGAAGCTTTCTTT | CASSLEIGLGSKGTEAFF
TRBJ2-1 | TRBD2 | many | TRBV7-3 | 14 | TGTGCCAGCAGGGCTAGCGGGGGGCGCAATGAGCAGTTCTTC | CASRASGGRNEQFF
TRBJ2-4 | TRBD1 | many | TRBV4-1 | 18 | TGCGCCAGCAGCCCGACGGACAGGGGATCTTTAGCCAAAAACATTCAGTACTTC | CASSPTDRGSLAKNIQYF
TRBJ1-1 | - | - | TRBV4-2 | 14 | TGTGCCATCAGCCCTTTGCGCCTCGGCACTGAAGCTTTCTTT | CAISPLRLGTEAFF
TRBJ1-2 | - | many | TRBV6-5 | 16 | TGTGCCAGCAGTTATATCAGACAGGCGGCCAACTATGGCTACACCTTC | CASSYIRQAANYGYTF
TRBJ2-3 | - | many | TRBV11-2 | 15 | TGTGCCAGCAGCTCTGGACAGTACTGGGCAGATACGCAGTATTTT | CASSSGQYWADTQYF
TRBJ2-3 | TRBD1 | many | TRBV5-1 | 15 | TGCGCCAGCAGCTTGGTGGGACAGAGCACAGATACGCAGTATTTT | CASSLVGQSTDTQYF
TRBJ1-5 | - | few | TRBV7-8 | 16 | TGTGCCAGCAGCTCAGGGGTAAGAAACCCAGATCAGCCCCAGCATTTT | CASSSGVRNPDQPQHF
TRBJ2-3 | - | many | TRBV6-5 | 16 | TGTGCCAGCAGTTACGAGGGCAGGGGGGCGGCAGATACGCAGTATTTT | CASSYEGRGAADTQYF
TRBJ2-3 | TRBD1 | - | TRBV9 | 17 | TGTGCCAGCAGCGTAGGGGACAGGGGGGACGAGGCAGATACGCAGTATTTT | CASSVGDRGDEADTQYF
TRBJ2-7 | TRBD1 | few | TRBV7-2 | 14 | TGTGCCAGCAGTTTTTCAGGACAGGGCTACGAGCAGTACTTC | CASSFSGQGYEQYF
TRBJ2-2 | - | many | TRBV4-2 | 13 | TGTGCCAGCAGCACCGACGGCGACGGGGAGCTGTTTTTT | CASSTDGDGELFF
TRBJ2-1 | TRBD1 | many | TRBV5-1 | 17 | TGCGCCAGCAGCTTAGAACTAGCCGGGACAGGGAGAAATGAGCAGTTCTTC | CASSLELAGTGRNEQFF
TRBJ2-5 | TRBD1 | many | TRBV5-1 | 15 | TGCGCCAGCAGCTCCGGGACAGGGTTTTGGGAGACCCAGTACTTC | CASSSGTGFWETQYF
TRBJ1-1 | - | many | TRBV4-3 | 14 | TGCGCCAGCAGCCAAGGACTAGTGAACACTGAAGCTTTCTTT | CASSQGLVNTEAFF
TRBJ1-1 | TRBD1 | many | TRBV2 | 16 | TGTGCCAGCCTTACGGGACAGGGGGGCGGGGACACTGAAGCTTTCTTT | CASLTGQGGGDTEAFF
TRBJ2-7 | - | many | TRBV10-3 | 14 | TGTGCCATCAGATCCCAGGGAATTTCCTACGAGCAGTACTTC | CAIRSQGISYEQYF
TRBJ2-5 | - | many | TRBV29-1 | 14 | TGCAGCGTTGACGAGGGCCTTCCAGGGGAGACCCAGTACTTC | CSVDEGLPGETQYF
TRBJ2-7 | - | many | TRBV6-2/TRBV6-3 | 12 | TGTGCCAGCAGACAACCTTCGGACGGGGGTAACTTC | CASRQPSDGGNF
TRBJ1-3 | TRBD1 | - | TRBV5-1 | 17 | TGCGCCAGCAGCGACGCCACGGGACAGTACTCTGGAAACACCATATATTTT | CASSDATGQYSGNTIYF
TRBJ2-7 | TRBD2 | many | TRBV11-2 | 19 | TGTGCCAGCAGCTTAGTTCGGCTGACTAGCGGGGGGGTCCGCTACGAGCAGTACTTC | CASSLVRLTSGGVRYEQYF
TRBJ2-3 | TRBD2 | many | TRBV10-3 | 18 | TGTGCCATCAGTCCCGGGACTAGCGGGAGGGCCGTTGGAGATACGCAGTATTTT | CAISPGTSGRAVGDTQYF
TRBJ2-7 | - | few | TRBV4-2 | 17 | TGTGCCAGCAGCCAAGAGCCGGTCGGTGAAGGGGGCTACGAGCAGTACTTC | CASSQEPVGEGGYEQYF
TRBJ2-7 | - | many | TRBV7-9 | 13 | TGTGCCAGCCATGGACCCAGCGAAGGCGAGCAGTACTTC | CASHGPSEGEQYF
TRBJ2-7 | - | many | TRBV20-1 | 14 | TGCAGTGCTAGACAGGGGTCCTCACGGTACGAGCAGTACTTC | CSARQGSSRYEQYF
TRBJ2-5 | - | many | TRBV5-5 | 13 | TGTGCCAGCAGCTTGGAACAGCAAGAGACCCAGTACTTC | CASSLEQQETQYF
TRBJ1-6 | - | - | TRBV28 | 16 | TGTGCCAGCAGCCCAGGAGGAGGGTGGGGTAATTCACCCCTCCACTTT | CASSPGGGWGNSPLHF
TRBJ1-5 | - | many | TRBV20-1 | 15 | TGCAGTGCCAGAAACAGGGTTGAGCGCAATCAGCCCCAGCATTTT | CSARNRVERNQPQHF
TRBJ2-1 | - | many | TRBV20-1 | 14 | TGCAGTGCTGACGGCCGTTACCCCTACAATGAGCAGTTCTTC | CSADGRYPYNEQFF
TRBJ2-6 | - | - | TRBV27 | 16 | TGTGCCAGCAGTTTAAAGGGACCCCGGGGGGCCAACGTCCTGACTTTC | CASSLKGPRGANVLTF
TRBJ2-7 | - | many | TRBV7-2 | 14 | TGTGCCAGCAGCTTAATCCGCGGGACCTACGAGCAGTACTTC | CASSLIRGTYEQYF